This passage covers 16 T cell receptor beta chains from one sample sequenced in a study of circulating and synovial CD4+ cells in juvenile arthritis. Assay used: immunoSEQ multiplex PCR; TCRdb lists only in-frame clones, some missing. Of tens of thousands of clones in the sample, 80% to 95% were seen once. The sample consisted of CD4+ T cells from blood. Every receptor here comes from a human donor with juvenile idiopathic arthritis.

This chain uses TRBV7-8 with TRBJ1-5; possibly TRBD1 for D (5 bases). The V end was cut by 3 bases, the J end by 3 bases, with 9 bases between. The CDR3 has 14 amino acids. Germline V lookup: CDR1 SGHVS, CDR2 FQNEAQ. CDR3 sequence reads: CASSFSGLNQPQHF. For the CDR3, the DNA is TGTGCCAGCAGCTTTTCGGGACTCAATCAGCCCCAGCATTTT.

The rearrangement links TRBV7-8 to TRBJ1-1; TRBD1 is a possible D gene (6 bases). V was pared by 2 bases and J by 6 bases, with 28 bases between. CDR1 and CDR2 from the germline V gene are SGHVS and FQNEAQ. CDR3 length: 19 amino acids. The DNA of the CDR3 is TGTGCCAGCAGCTTAAGGAGTATGCGGACAGTAAGAAATGTCCCTGAAGCTTTCTTT. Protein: CASSLRSMRTVRNVPEAFF. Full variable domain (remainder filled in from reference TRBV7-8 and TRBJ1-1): GAGVSQSPRYKVAKRGQDVALRCDPISGHVSLFWYQQALGQGPEFLTYFQNEAQLDKSGLPSDRFFAERPEGSVSTLKIQRTQQEDSAVYLCASSLRSMRTVRNVPEAFFGQGTRLTVV.

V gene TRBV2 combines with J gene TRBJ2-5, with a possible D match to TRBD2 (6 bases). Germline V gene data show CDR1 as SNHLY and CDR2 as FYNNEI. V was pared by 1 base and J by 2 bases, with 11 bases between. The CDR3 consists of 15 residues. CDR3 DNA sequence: TGTGCCAGCAGTGAAGGCGGGGTCCAACAAGAGACCCAGTACTTC. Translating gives CASSEGGVQQETQYF.

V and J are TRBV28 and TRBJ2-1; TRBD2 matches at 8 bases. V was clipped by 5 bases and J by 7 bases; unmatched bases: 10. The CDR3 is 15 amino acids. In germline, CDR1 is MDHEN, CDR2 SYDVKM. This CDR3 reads CASSIAGRGRNEQFF. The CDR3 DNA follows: TGTGCCAGCAGTATAGCGGGGAGGGGACGGAATGAGCAGTTCTTC.

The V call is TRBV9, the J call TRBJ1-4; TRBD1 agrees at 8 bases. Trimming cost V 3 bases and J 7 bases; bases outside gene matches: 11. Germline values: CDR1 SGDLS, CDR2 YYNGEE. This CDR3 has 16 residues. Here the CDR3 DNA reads TGTGCCAGCAGCGGACGGACAGGGTTCCTTGGTGAAAAACTGTTTTTT. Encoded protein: CASSGRTGFLGEKLFF.

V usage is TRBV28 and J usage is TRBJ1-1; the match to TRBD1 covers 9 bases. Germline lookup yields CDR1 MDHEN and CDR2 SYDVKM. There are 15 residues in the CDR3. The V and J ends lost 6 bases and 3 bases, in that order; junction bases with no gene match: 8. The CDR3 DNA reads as TGTGCCAGCAGACCGGGACAGGGAAGATACACTGAAGCTTTCTTT. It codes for CASRPGQGRYTEAFF.

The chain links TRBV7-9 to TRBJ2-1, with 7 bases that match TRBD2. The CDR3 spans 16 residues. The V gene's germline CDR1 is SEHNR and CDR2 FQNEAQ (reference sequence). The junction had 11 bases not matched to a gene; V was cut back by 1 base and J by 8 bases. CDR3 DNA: TGTGCCAGCAGCTTAGTGGCGGGAGTCTTTGGAGATGAGCAGTTCTTC. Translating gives CASSLVAGVFGDEQFF.

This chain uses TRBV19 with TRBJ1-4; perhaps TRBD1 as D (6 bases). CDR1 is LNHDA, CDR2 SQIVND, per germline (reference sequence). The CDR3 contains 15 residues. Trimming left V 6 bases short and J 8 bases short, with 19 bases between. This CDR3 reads CASSERTVIREKLFF. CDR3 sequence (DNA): TGTGCCAGTAGCGAGAGGACAGTCATCCGAGAAAAACTGTTTTTT.

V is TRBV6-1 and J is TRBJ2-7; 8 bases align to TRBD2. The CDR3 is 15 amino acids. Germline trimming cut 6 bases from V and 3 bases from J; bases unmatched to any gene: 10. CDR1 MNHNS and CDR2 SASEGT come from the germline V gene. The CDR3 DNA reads TGTGCCAGCAGGCCGGGGGGGTGGGATTTCTACGAGCAGTACTTC. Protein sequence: CASRPGGWDFYEQYF.

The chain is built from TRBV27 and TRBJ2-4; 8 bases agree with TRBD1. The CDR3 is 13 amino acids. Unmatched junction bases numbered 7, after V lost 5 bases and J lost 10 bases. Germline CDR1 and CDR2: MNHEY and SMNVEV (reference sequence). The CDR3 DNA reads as TGTGCCAGCAGTCCCAGGGACAGGAGGATTCAGTACTTC. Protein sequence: CASSPRDRRIQYF.

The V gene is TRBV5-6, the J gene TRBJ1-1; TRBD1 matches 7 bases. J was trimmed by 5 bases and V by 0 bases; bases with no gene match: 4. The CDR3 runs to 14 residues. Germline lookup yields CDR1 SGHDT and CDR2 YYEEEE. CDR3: CASSLGPGGTEAFF. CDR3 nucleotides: TGTGCCAGCAGCTTGGGTCCAGGGGGGACTGAAGCTTTCTTT.

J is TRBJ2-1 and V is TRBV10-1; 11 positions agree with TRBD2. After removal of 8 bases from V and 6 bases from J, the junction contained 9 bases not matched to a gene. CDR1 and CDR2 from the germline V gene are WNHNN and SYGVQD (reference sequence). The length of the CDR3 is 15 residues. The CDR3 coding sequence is TGCGCCAGCGGGGCCGGGACTAGCGGAGTCAATGAGCAGTTCTTC. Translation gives CASGAGTSGVNEQFF.

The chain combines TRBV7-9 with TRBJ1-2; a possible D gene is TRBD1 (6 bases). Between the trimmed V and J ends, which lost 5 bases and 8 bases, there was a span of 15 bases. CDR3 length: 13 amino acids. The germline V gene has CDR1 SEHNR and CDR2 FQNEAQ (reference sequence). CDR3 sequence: CASSPMGARGYTF. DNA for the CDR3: TGTGCCAGCAGCCCAATGGGGGCGCGAGGCTACACCTTC.

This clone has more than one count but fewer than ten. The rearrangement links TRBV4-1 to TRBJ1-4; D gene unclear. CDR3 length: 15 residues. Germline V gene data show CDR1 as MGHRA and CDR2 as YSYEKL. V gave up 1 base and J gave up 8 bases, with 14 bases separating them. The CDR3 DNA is TGCGCCAGCAGCCAAGGTTACGTACATCGAGAAAAACTGTTTTTT. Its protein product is CASSQGYVHREKLFF.

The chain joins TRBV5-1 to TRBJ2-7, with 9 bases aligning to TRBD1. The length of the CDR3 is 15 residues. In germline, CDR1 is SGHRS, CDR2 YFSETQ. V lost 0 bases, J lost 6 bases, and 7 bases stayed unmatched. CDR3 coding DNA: TGCGCCAGCAGCTTGGGTTACAGGGGGCTGGGCGAGCAGTACTTC. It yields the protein CASSLGYRGLGEQYF.

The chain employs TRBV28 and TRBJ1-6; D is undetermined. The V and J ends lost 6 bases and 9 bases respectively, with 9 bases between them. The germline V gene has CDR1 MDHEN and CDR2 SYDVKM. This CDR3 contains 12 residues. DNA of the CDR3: TGTGCCAGCAGCCCTCTTCGTTCACCCCTCCACTTT. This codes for CASSPLRSPLHF.